Ten or more counts support the clone carrying this TCR beta chain. The target antigen is unknown. The data were obtained in a study of human T cells and chemical hapten exposure. Across the whole study: TCR yields differed between samples (mainly from small differences in pooled library volume). Study findings and constraints: Donor immune responses may differ from healthy people's, since all donors had alopecia.

Specified time point: pre-sensitization, week 0. Treatment reported: therapeutic diphenylcyclopropenone sensitization with weekly scalp DPC. What the library attached to individual cDNA molecules were unique molecular identifiers. One entry per CDR3 protein, called by TCRdb with MiXCR from the RACE reads. The sample contains 380,000 or so distinct CDR3 sequences, 5.5% of which appear only once. The starting material was whole blood, obtained in connection with sensitization to the hapten diphenylcyclopropenone (DPC). This TCR derives from a woman aged 18-29 years with alopecia areata. Some clones in this sample may be carry-over from other donors' samples.

CDR3 nucleotide sequence: TGTGCCAGCAGTTCATCGGGGGAGGGTGCCTACGAGCAGTACTTC. This translates into CASSSSGEGAYEQYF. The rearrangement joins TRBV6-6 to TRBJ2-7, with 7 bases fitting TRBD2. This CDR3 is built from 15 residues. The germline V gene has CDR1 MNHNY and CDR2 SVGAGI (reference sequence). V gave up 4 bases and J gave up 2 bases; unmatched junction bases: 8.